This entry concerns a single T cell receptor beta chain. The target antigen is unknown. This CDR3 is built from 16 residues. The ends were cut back, 2 bases at V and 4 bases at J, with 14 bases in the middle. CDR1 is LNHDA and CDR2 is SQIVND in the germline V gene (reference sequence). This entry belongs to a study of T cells in localized non-small cell lung cancer. The study's findings and limits: Turning up in adjacent lung were a median approximately 60 of the top 100 tumor clones. Heterogeneity cannot be ruled out, as sequencing used one tumor region only. A raised T cell density in blood coincided with lengthier overall survival. Highest T cell clonality was seen in uninvolved adjacent lung, surpassing that measured in tumor.

Libraries were prepared by immunoSEQ multiplex PCR; TCRdb keeps only in-frame clonotypes and omits some of them. The table includes 25,000 to 35,000 clones, around 92% detected once. The chain uses TRBV19 and TRBJ1-4; no clear D. The sequence came from a female donor older than 55 with stage I lung adenocarcinoma. The source material was peripheral blood, sampled before any cancer treatment. The CDR3 coding sequence is TGTGCCAGTAGTATACTGTCTGGCGGGAGTAATGAAAAACTGTTTTTT. It yields the protein CASSILSGGSNEKLFF.